These 26 T cell receptor beta chains were all obtained from the same sample, sequenced in a study of blood T cell repertoires in COVID-19. Produced via immunoSEQ multiplex PCR; TCRdb's table is partial and in-frame only. The table lists approximately 300,000 clones, 90% of them singletons. The sequenced sample consisted of peripheral blood. The receptors shown here come from a woman in her 30s with COVID-19, enrolled during active disease.

The chain has TRBV3-1 (or the pseudogene TRBV3-2) and TRBJ2-5; 8 bases are shared with TRBD2. CDR3 size: 17 residues. The V and J ends lost 4 bases and 5 bases, in that order; junction bases with no gene match: 15. The germline CDR1 and CDR2 sequences are LGHDT and YNNKEL (reference sequence). The CDR3 reads CASSRELRGLGHETQYF. Here the CDR3 DNA reads TGTGCCAGCAGCCGCGAACTTCGGGGACTAGGTCACGAGACCCAGTACTTC.

The chain is built from TRBV7-3 and TRBJ1-1; D gene unclear. V was pared by 1 base and J by 1 base, with 13 bases between. The CDR3 runs 16 residues. CDR1 SGHTA and CDR2 FQGTGA come from the germline V gene. CDR3 sequence: CASSLRSYGENTEAFF. The CDR3 DNA follows: TGTGCCAGCAGCTTAAGGTCCTACGGAGAGAACACTGAAGCTTTCTTT.

The chain uses TRBV7-9 and TRBJ2-7, with TRBD1 matching over 7 bases. The V gene end was trimmed by 5 bases and the J gene end by 0 bases; junction bases not matched to a gene: 10. The CDR3 is made up of 16 amino acids. Germline V gene data show CDR1 as SEHNR and CDR2 as FQNEAQ (reference sequence). CDR3: CASSVTGAHLSYEQYF. Here the CDR3 DNA reads TGTGCCAGCAGCGTTACAGGGGCCCACCTCTCCTACGAGCAGTACTTC.

The J gene is TRBJ2-5, the V gene TRBV3-1 (or the pseudogene TRBV3-2); TRBD2 agrees at 8 bases. J was trimmed by 7 bases and V by 4 bases; bases with no gene match: 14. The germline gives CDR1 LGHDT, CDR2 YNNKEL (reference sequence). CDR3 length: 16 residues. The CDR3 DNA sequence: TGTGCCAGCAGCCCCAAGCCCCGGGAGGGACTCCGGACCCAGTACTTC. As protein: CASSPKPREGLRTQYF.

The V gene is TRBV30, the J gene TRBJ2-7; D is perhaps TRBD2 (5 bases). V dropped 0 bases and J dropped 6 bases, with 12 bases sitting between them. There are 13 residues in the CDR3. Germline assignment: CDR1 GTSNPN and CDR2 SVGIG (reference sequence). The CDR3 bases are TGTGCCTGGAGTGTTCTGCTAGCAAGCGAGCAGTACTTC. Amino acids: CAWSVLLASEQYF.

The V call is TRBV5-1, the J call TRBJ1-5, with TRBD1 as a possible D gene (6 bases). CDR3 length: 13 residues. Trimming took 0 bases from V and 7 from J, leaving 8 bases between them. Germline assignment: CDR1 SGHRS and CDR2 YFSETQ. The CDR3 bases are TGCGCCAGCAGCTTGGACAGGGCACAGCCCCAGCATTTT. Translation: CASSLDRAQPQHF.

In nucleotides, the CDR3 is TGTGCCAGCTTGGGGCTCGGTGAGCAGTTCTTC. This encodes CASLGLGEQFF. The J gene is TRBJ2-1, the V gene TRBV6-5; D may be TRBD1 (5 bases). In germline, CDR1 is MNHEY, CDR2 SVGAGI. V was trimmed by 8 bases and J by 9 bases, leaving 11 bases between them. CDR3 length: 11 residues.

The chain employs TRBV15 and TRBJ2-6; weak D call: TRBD2 (6 bases). V was trimmed by 4 bases and J by 4 bases, leaving 11 bases between them. CDR1 is LNHNV, CDR2 YYDKDF, per germline (reference sequence). This CDR3 has 15 amino acids. CDR3 in amino acids: CATSIPGLGANVLTF. The CDR3, as DNA: TGTGCCACCAGCATTCCGGGACTCGGGGCCAACGTCCTGACTTTC.

The chain uses TRBV5-5 and TRBJ2-2; 9 nucleotides line up with TRBD2. Germline V CDR1 and CDR2: SGHKS, YYEKEE (reference sequence). With V trimmed by 3 bases and J by 2 bases, 5 bases remained unmatched. The CDR3 totals 16 residues. The CDR3: CASSWRTSENTGELFF. The CDR3 DNA follows: TGTGCCAGCAGCTGGCGGACTAGCGAAAACACCGGGGAGCTGTTTTTT.

The chain links TRBV9 to TRBJ2-3, with 10 positions matching TRBD1. The germline V gene encodes CDR1 SGDLS and CDR2 YYNGEE. V lost 2 bases, J lost 0 bases, and 12 bases stayed unmatched. The CDR3 is 19 amino acids. CDR3 DNA: TGTGCCAGCAGCGTGGATCCGGGGACAGGGGTTACTAGCACAGATACGCAGTATTTT. Protein product: CASSVDPGTGVTSTDTQYF.

This clone was observed once. The chain combines TRBV5-1 with TRBJ2-2, with TRBD2 identical over 8 bases. Germline CDR1 and CDR2: SGHRS and YFSETQ. The CDR3 consists of 16 residues. Germline trimming cut 0 bases from V and 5 bases from J; bases unmatched to any gene: 6. CDR3 region: CASSLGAGASTGELFF. The CDR3 DNA is TGCGCCAGCAGCTTGGGAGCGGGAGCAAGTACCGGGGAGCTGTTTTTT.

The chain recombines TRBV7-8 with TRBJ1-6; 8 bases map to TRBD1. This CDR3 is 15 amino acids long. Germline loops: CDR1 SGHVS, CDR2 FQNEAQ. V dropped 10 bases and J dropped 7; count of bases not matched to a gene: 12. The CDR3 region has the DNA TGTGCCACCGGATCGACAGGGGCAAGGAATTCACCCCTCCACTTT. It translates to CATGSTGARNSPLHF.

The genes are TRBV20-1 and TRBJ2-1; 8 nucleotides line up with TRBD2. With V trimmed by 3 bases and J by 9 bases, 13 bases remained unmatched. CDR1 and CDR2 (germline): DFQATT, SNEGSKA (reference sequence). The CDR3 is made up of 15 amino acids. DNA for the CDR3: TGCAGTGCTAGTCCCACTAGCGGTGGTACTAGTGAGCAGTTCTTC. Protein: CSASPTSGGTSEQFF.

CDR3 amino acids: CASSLRTGGLVEQFF. The CDR3 nucleotides are TGTGCCAGCAGCTTGAGGACAGGGGGATTGGTTGAGCAGTTCTTC. The chain employs TRBV11-2 and TRBJ2-1, with TRBD1 matching over 10 bases. The trim removed 3 bases at V and 9 bases at J, leaving 8 bases unmatched. The CDR3 contains 15 residues. Germline loops: CDR1 SGHAT, CDR2 FQNNGV.

The rearrangement joins TRBV9 to TRBJ1-1; 7 nucleotides line up with TRBD1. Trimming at V came to 5 bases and at J to 5 bases, leaving 9 bases not matched to a gene. Germline values: CDR1 SGDLS, CDR2 YYNGEE. The CDR3 is 14 amino acids. CDR3 sequence reads: CASRDLTGSTEAFF. The CDR3 DNA reads as TGTGCCAGCAGGGATCTGACAGGGAGTACTGAAGCTTTCTTT. The full variable domain, with the rest looked up from reference TRBV9 and TRBJ1-1, is DSGVTQTPKHLITATGQRVTLRCSPRSGDLSVYWYQQSLDQGLQFLIQYYNGEERAKGNILERFSAQQFPDLHSELNLSSLELGDSALYFCASRDLTGSTEAFFGQGTRLTVV.

This rearrangement joins TRBV7-9 to TRBJ1-2, with D uncertain. Germline loops: CDR1 SEHNR, CDR2 FQNEAQ (reference sequence). Trimming pared 0 bases from V and 5 bases from J, leaving 19 bases between. CDR3 length: 17 residues. CDR3: CASSLAEGSLFPYGYTF. DNA of the CDR3: TGTGCCAGCAGCTTAGCCGAGGGCAGCCTTTTTCCTTATGGCTACACCTTC. The variable domain in full, with the rest retrieved from reference TRBV7-9 and TRBJ1-2, is DTGVSQNPRHKITKRGQNVTFRCDPISEHNRLYWYRQTLGQGPEFLTYFQNEAQLEKSRLLSDRFSAERPKGSFSTLEIQRTEQGDSAMYLCASSLAEGSLFPYGYTFGSGTRLTVV.

The chain joins TRBV3-1 (or the pseudogene TRBV3-2) to TRBJ2-5, with 7 nucleotides matching TRBD1. Germline trimming cut 1 base from V and 3 bases from J; bases unmatched to any gene: 8. Germline V CDR1 and CDR2: LGHDT, YNNKEL (reference sequence). This CDR3 comprises 16 residues. The CDR3 region is CASSQVHRGREETQYF. In DNA form, the CDR3 reads TGTGCCAGCAGCCAAGTGCACAGGGGAAGGGAAGAGACCCAGTACTTC.

This clone has a handful of counts. The chain uses TRBV27 and TRBJ2-7, with 12 bases identical to TRBD2. Unmatched junction bases numbered 11, after V lost 10 bases and J lost 7 bases. Germline CDR1 MNHEY, CDR2 SMNVEV (reference sequence). The CDR3 loop spans 14 amino acids. Here the CDR3 reads CATSPLAGGTEQYF. The CDR3 bases are TGTGCCACCTCCCCTCTAGCGGGAGGGACTGAGCAGTACTTC.

The V and J genes are TRBV28 and TRBJ2-2, with a possible D match to TRBD2 (5 bases). Trimming pared 3 bases from V and 1 base from J, leaving 9 bases between. The CDR3 has 15 residues. Germline values: CDR1 MDHEN, CDR2 SYDVKM. In nucleotides, the CDR3 is TGTGCCAGCAGTTTTAGAAGCGGGAACACCGGGGAGCTGTTTTTT. It yields the protein CASSFRSGNTGELFF.

V usage is TRBV4-1 and J usage is TRBJ1-5; D possibly corresponds to TRBD1 (5 bases). V gave up 4 bases and J gave up 5 bases, with 15 bases separating them. The CDR3 is made up of 15 amino acids. Germline V gene lookup returns CDR1 MGHRA and CDR2 YSYEKL. The CDR3 sequence: CASSPSPGPDQPQHF. The CDR3 region has the DNA TGCGCCAGCAGCCCTTCTCCAGGGCCGGATCAGCCCCAGCATTTT.

The chain links TRBV10-1 to TRBJ2-3; a possible D gene is TRBD2 (6 bases). With 4 bases removed from V and 3 bases from J, the gap between germline ends came to 17 bases. Germline V gene data show CDR1 as WNHNN and CDR2 as SYGVQD (reference sequence). The CDR3 covers 16 residues. The CDR3 here is CASSGPKRRETDTQYF. CDR3 in DNA: TGCGCCAGCAGTGGTCCAAAGCGGCGGGAAACAGATACGCAGTATTTT.

The chain couples TRBV5-5 to TRBJ1-4; TRBD1 agrees at 7 bases. Germline loops: CDR1 SGHKS, CDR2 YYEKEE (reference sequence). This CDR3 has 16 amino acids. The J segment lost 9 bases and the V segment lost 0 bases, leaving 11 bases of the junction unmatched. The CDR3 reads CASSLGGGTAMKKLFF. The CDR3, as DNA: TGTGCCAGCAGCTTGGGAGGCGGGACAGCTATGAAAAAACTGTTTTTT.

CDR3 loop: CATGGQGYTGELFF. Written as DNA, the CDR3 is TGTGCCACCGGGGGACAGGGTTATACCGGGGAGCTGTTTTTT. The chain joins TRBV24-1 to TRBJ2-2; 9 positions match TRBD1. The V gene's germline CDR1 is KGHDR and CDR2 SFDVKD. The length of the CDR3 is 14 residues. Germline trimming cut 9 bases from V and 5 bases from J; bases unmatched to any gene: 6.

The rearrangement uses TRBV6-5 and TRBJ1-5; maybe TRBD1 (5 bases). CDR1 and CDR2 (germline): MNHEY, SVGAGI. This CDR3 has 14 amino acids. Trimming cost V 4 bases and J 3 bases, with 10 bases left between them. The CDR3 loop reads CASSSRVFNQPQHF. As DNA, the CDR3 is TGTGCCAGCAGTTCCAGGGTTTTCAATCAGCCCCAGCATTTT.

The rearrangement uses TRBV5-4 and TRBJ2-1; 14 bases match TRBD2. This CDR3 comprises 16 residues. Germline assignment: CDR1 SGHNT and CDR2 YYREEE (reference sequence). J was trimmed by 5 bases and V by 4 bases; bases with no gene match: 5. Written as DNA, the CDR3 is TGTGCCAGCAGCCCCGGGGGACTAGCGGGAGACAATGAGCAGTTCTTC. It translates to CASSPGGLAGDNEQFF.

As for this clone: The sample has other DNA sequences that encode this CDR3 too. J is TRBJ1-5 and V is TRBV7-9, with D uncertain. With 2 bases removed from V and 1 base from J, the gap between germline ends came to 3 bases. The CDR3 sequence is 13 residues long. CDR1 and CDR2 (germline): SEHNR, FQNEAQ (reference sequence). The DNA for the CDR3 is TGTGCCAGCAGCTTAAGCAGCAATCAGCCCCAGCATTTT. It encodes CASSLSSNQPQHF.